This T cell receptor (beta chain) was profiled in a study of blood T cells in healthy people across ages. Study outcomes and limitations: Higher diversity and more naive CD4+ cells were features of long-lived donors, compared to aged donors.

The germline V gene encodes CDR1 DFQATT and CDR2 SNEGSKA (reference sequence). V lost 2 bases, J lost 0 bases, and 11 bases lay in between. The CDR3 is made up of 14 amino acids. This clonotype was seen more than once but under ten times. Its antigen is not identified. At least 6 micrograms of total RNA were extracted per sample. Using a J-beta primer mix together with a sample-barcoded 5' primer, a second PCR was run for roughly 6 to 11 cycles. Sequencing of every sample gave 3 million or more CDR3-containing paired-end reads. TCRdb used MiXCR to reprocess the 5' RACE reads, holding one entry per CDR3 protein. The table lists about 640,000 distinct CDR3 sequences, 58% of them singletons, with more than 35% in the top ten.

Sequenced sample: blood. The chain is built from TRBV20-1 and TRBJ2-7, with unresolved D. The sequence was collected from a man aged 55 to 69 in good health. The CDR3 DNA follows: TGCAGTGCTAGATTGGCAGCCAACTCCTACGAGCAGTACTTC. This sequence encodes CSARLAANSYEQYF.